This is a list of T cell receptor beta chains from one sample in a study of blood T cell repertoires in COVID-19. Assay used: immunoSEQ multiplex PCR; TCRdb lists only in-frame clones, some missing. The table has roughly 200,000 clones, 85% to 90% seen once; the top ten hold less than 3.5%. Sequenced: peripheral blood. Receptor source: a young woman with active or convalescent COVID-19. Each CDR3 is given with its conserved first and last residue. A D gene is named only where the DNA matches it firmly. A row's size may be missing; if present it is once, few, many or a size class.

CDR3: CATSEPREGDTEAFF
DNA: TGTGCCACCAGTGAGCCCAGGGAGGGGGACACTGAAGCTTTCTTT
D: NA
size: NA
J: TRBJ1-1
V: TRBV24-1

CDR3: CASSDEQGKETQYF
DNA: TGTGCCAGCAGTGATGAGCAGGGGAAAGAGACCCAGTACTTC
D: NA
size: NA
J: TRBJ2-5
V: TRBV2

CDR3: CASTRGGYGYTF
DNA: TGTGCCAGCACCCGAGGGGGCTATGGCTACACCTTC
D: NA
size: once
J: TRBJ1-2
V: TRBV12-3/TRBV12-4

CDR3: CAISESGAGNIQYF
DNA: TGTGCCATCAGTGAGAGCGGGGCCGGTAACATTCAGTACTTC
D: TRBD2
size: NA
J: TRBJ2-4
V: TRBV10-3

CDR3: CASSRRQGSAANEQFF
DNA: TGTGCCAGTAGTCGGCGACAGGGCTCCGCGGCCAATGAGCAGTTCTTC
D: TRBD1
size: NA
J: TRBJ2-1
V: TRBV19

CDR3: CASHLGQGGSPLHF
DNA: TGTGCCAGCCATCTTGGACAGGGTGGTTCACCCCTCCACTTT
D: TRBD1
size: NA
J: TRBJ1-6
V: TRBV6-6

CDR3: CASSLGGQGGTQYF
DNA: TGTGCCAGCAGCTTAGGGGGACAGGGAGGGACCCAGTACTTC
D: TRBD1
size: few
J: TRBJ2-5
V: TRBV7-9

CDR3: CASSSHPGSHYEQYF
DNA: TGTGCCAGCAGCTCGCACCCGGGATCCCACTACGAGCAGTACTTC
D: NA
size: few
J: TRBJ2-7
V: TRBV5-5

CDR3: CASTLGQTSNQPQHF
DNA: TGTGCCAGCACCCTCGGACAGACTAGCAATCAGCCCCAGCATTTT
D: NA
size: NA
J: TRBJ1-5
V: TRBV2

CDR3: CASSLYEQGSGELFF
DNA: TGCGCCAGCAGCTTGTACGAACAGGGATCCGGGGAGCTGTTTTTT
D: NA
size: NA
J: TRBJ2-2
V: TRBV5-1

CDR3: CASSELGGNTEAFF
DNA: TGTGCCAGCAGTGAATTAGGGGGGAACACTGAAGCTTTCTTT
D: NA
size: NA
J: TRBJ1-1
V: TRBV6-1

CDR3: CASSYSLTGNEKLFF
DNA: TGTGCCAGCAGCTACTCTCTGACAGGGAATGAAAAACTGTTTTTT
D: TRBD1
size: NA
J: TRBJ1-4
V: TRBV6-2/TRBV6-3

CDR3: CASSPRQGGMNTEAFF
DNA: TGTGCCAGCTCCCCAAGACAGGGCGGGATGAACACTGAAGCTTTCTTT
D: TRBD1
size: NA
J: TRBJ1-1
V: TRBV18

CDR3: CASRSGRNTIYF
DNA: TGTGCCAGCAGATCAGGGAGAAACACCATATATTTT
D: NA
size: NA
J: TRBJ1-3
V: TRBV27

CDR3: CSALQGEKLFF
DNA: TGCAGTGCACTACAGGGAGAAAAACTGTTTTTT
D: NA
size: NA
J: TRBJ1-4
V: TRBV20-1

CDR3: CASSLDGPSQDTEAFF
DNA: TGTGCCAGCAGCTTGGATGGTCCCTCCCAGGACACTGAAGCTTTCTTT
D: NA
size: once
J: TRBJ1-1
V: TRBV5-4

CDR3: CASSQDRVSGANVLTF
DNA: TGTGCCAGCAGCCAGGACAGAGTCTCTGGGGCCAACGTCCTGACTTTC
D: NA
size: NA
J: TRBJ2-6
V: TRBV2

CDR3: CASSPGLWTRGATMGNTIYF
DNA: TGCGCCAGCAGCCCTGGCCTTTGGACCAGGGGGGCGACGATGGGAAACACCATATATTTT
D: TRBD1
size: NA
J: TRBJ1-3
V: TRBV4-1

CDR3: CASSPFGGGVTDTQYF
DNA: TGCGCCAGCAGCCCTTTTGGGGGGGGCGTCACAGATACGCAGTATTTT
D: NA
size: NA
J: TRBJ2-3
V: TRBV4-1

CDR3: CASSIGEGSYNEQFF
DNA: TGTGCCAGTAGTATCGGGGAAGGCTCCTACAATGAGCAGTTCTTC
D: NA
size: NA
J: TRBJ2-1
V: TRBV19

CDR3: CASSLRLVNEKLFF
DNA: TGTGCCAGCAGTTTACGACTCGTTAATGAAAAACTGTTTTTT
D: NA
size: NA
J: TRBJ1-4
V: TRBV28

CDR3: CASSPSYGTSGTRTDTQYF
DNA: TGTGCCAGCAGCCCCAGCTATGGGACTAGCGGGACTCGCACAGATACGCAGTATTTT
D: TRBD2
size: NA
J: TRBJ2-3
V: TRBV5-5

CDR3: CASSFGGVTEAFF
DNA: TGTGCCAGCAGTTTTGGGGGGGTCACTGAAGCTTTCTTT
D: NA
size: NA
J: TRBJ1-1
V: TRBV12-3/TRBV12-4

CDR3: CASSDRTGNTIYF
DNA: TGTGCCAGTAGCGACAGGACGGGCAACACCATATATTTT
D: NA
size: NA
J: TRBJ1-3
V: TRBV19

CDR3: CASSAGESTDTQYF
DNA: TGTGCCAGCAGTGCAGGGGAAAGCACAGATACGCAGTATTTT
D: NA
size: NA
J: TRBJ2-3
V: TRBV11-3

CDR3: CAGRGGRGDEQFF
DNA: TGTGCCGGACGGGGGGGCAGGGGAGATGAGCAGTTCTTC
D: TRBD2
size: once
J: TRBJ2-1
V: TRBV6-5

CDR3: CASSVSGTSNGYTF
DNA: TGTGCCAGCAGCGTCTCCGGGACATCCAACGGCTACACCTTC
D: NA
size: NA
J: TRBJ1-2
V: TRBV9

CDR3: CASSLAETGTYEQYF
DNA: TGTGCCAGCAGCTTGGCCGAGACAGGGACCTACGAGCAGTACTTC
D: TRBD1
size: once
J: TRBJ2-7
V: TRBV5-4

CDR3: CATSEGLAGGHDTQYF
DNA: TGTGCCACCAGTGAGGGACTAGCGGGGGGGCACGATACGCAGTATTTT
D: TRBD2
size: NA
J: TRBJ2-3
V: TRBV24-1

CDR3: CASSQGQNYGYTF
DNA: TGTGCCAGCAGCCAGGGACAGAACTATGGCTACACCTTC
D: TRBD1
size: NA
J: TRBJ1-2
V: TRBV3-1/TRBV3-2

CDR3: CATSSGNSKGAFF
DNA: TGTGCCACCAGCTCGGGAAACTCAAAAGGAGCTTTCTTT
D: NA
size: once
J: TRBJ1-1
V: TRBV15

CDR3: CASTPRGGPSEAFF
DNA: TGTGCCAGTACCCCACGGGGGGGGCCGTCTGAAGCTTTCTTT
D: NA
size: few
J: TRBJ1-1
V: TRBV19

CDR3: CSASPTSGGYNEQFF
DNA: TGCAGTGCTAGTCCCACTAGCGGGGGCTACAATGAGCAGTTCTTC
D: TRBD2
size: NA
J: TRBJ2-1
V: TRBV20-1